The clone carrying this T cell receptor (beta chain) was seen a single time. What it binds is unknown. Libraries were prepared by immunoSEQ multiplex PCR; TCRdb keeps only in-frame clonotypes and omits some of them. The table has under 200,000 clones, just under 90% seen once. This CDR3 has 14 residues. The sample is drawn from a study of cytomegalovirus exposure and HLA in healthy donors. Overall study findings and caveats: In vitro, three CMV-associated chains proved specific for CMV antigens. Reported performance of the classifier showed diagnosis of cytomegalovirus status with high specificity and sensitivity. In the approximately 120 validation repertoires, a later analysis found that first-cohort TCR clusters tended to co-occur. Researchers catalogued about 160 TCR beta chains as cytomegalovirus-associated.

Material: PBMCs. This TCR came from a man between 18 and 29 years old in good health and CMV-seropositive. The chain carries TRBV21-1 and TRBJ2-7; no DNA check was done on the table's D call, TRBD2. TRBV21-1 is described as a pseudogene. CDR3 DNA sequence: TGTGCCAGCAGCAAACTAGCGGGAGACCACGAGCAGTACTTC. Translated: CASSKLAGDHEQYF.